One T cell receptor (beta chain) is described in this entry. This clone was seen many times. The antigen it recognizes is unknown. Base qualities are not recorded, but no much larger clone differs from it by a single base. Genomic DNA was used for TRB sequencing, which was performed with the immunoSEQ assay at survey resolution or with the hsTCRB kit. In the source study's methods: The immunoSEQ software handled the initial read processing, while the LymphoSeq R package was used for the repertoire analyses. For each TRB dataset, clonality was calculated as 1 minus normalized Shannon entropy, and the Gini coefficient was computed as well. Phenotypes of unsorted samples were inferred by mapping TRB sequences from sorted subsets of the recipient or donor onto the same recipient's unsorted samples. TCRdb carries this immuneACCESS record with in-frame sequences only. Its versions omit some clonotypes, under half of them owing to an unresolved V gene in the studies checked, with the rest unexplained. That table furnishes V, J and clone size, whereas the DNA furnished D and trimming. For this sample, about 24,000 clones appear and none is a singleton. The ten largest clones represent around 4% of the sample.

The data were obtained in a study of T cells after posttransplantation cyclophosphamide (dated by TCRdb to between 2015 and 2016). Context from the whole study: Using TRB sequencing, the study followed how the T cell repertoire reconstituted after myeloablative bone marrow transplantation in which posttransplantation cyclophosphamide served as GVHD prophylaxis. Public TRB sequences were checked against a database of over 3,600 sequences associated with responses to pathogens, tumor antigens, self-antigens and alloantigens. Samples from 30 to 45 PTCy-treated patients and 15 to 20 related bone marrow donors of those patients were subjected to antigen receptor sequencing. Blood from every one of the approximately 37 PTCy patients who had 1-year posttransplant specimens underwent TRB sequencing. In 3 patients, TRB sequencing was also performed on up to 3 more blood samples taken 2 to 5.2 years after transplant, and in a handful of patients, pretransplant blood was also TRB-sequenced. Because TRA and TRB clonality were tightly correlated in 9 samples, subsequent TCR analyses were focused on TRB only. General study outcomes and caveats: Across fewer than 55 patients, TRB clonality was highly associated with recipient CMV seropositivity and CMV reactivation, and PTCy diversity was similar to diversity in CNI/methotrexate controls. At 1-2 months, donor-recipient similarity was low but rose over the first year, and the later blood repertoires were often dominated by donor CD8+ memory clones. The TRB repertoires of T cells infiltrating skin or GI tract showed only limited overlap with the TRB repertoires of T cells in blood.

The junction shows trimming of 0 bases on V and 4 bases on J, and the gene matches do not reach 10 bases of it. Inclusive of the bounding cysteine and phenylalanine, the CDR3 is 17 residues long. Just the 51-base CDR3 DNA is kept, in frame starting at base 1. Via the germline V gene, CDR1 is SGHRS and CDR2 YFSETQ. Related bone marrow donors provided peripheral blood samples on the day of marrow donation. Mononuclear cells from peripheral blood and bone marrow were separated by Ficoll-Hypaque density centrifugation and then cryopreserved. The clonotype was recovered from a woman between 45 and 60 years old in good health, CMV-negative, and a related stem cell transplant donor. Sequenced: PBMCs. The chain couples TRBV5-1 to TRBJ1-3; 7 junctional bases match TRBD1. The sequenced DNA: TGCGCCAGCAGCTTGGCCGGTCAGGGGGAAGTAGGAAACACCATATATTTT. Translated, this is CASSLAGQGEVGNTIYF.